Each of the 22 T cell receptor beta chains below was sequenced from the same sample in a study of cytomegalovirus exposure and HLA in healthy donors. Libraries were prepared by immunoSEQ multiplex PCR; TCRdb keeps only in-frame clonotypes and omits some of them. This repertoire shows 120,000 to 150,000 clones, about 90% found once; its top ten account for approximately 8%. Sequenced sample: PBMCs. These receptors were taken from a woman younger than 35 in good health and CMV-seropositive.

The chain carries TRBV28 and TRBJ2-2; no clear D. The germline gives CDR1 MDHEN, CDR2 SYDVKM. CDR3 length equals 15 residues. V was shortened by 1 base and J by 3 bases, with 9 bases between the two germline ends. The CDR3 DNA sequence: TGTGCCAGCAGTTTATTGGGCCAGTACACCGGGGAGCTGTTTTTT. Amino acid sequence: CASSLLGQYTGELFF. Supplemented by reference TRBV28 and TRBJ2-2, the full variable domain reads DVKVTQSSRYLVKRTGEKVFLECVQDMDHENMFWYRQDPGLGLRLIYFSYDVKMKEKGDIPEGYSVSREKKERFSLILESASTNQTSMYLCASSLLGQYTGELFFGEGSRLTVL.

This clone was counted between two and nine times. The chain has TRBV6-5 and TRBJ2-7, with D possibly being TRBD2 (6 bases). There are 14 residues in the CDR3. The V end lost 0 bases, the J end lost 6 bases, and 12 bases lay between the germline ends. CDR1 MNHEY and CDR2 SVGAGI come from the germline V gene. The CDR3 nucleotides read TGTGCCAGCAGTTACTCTGGGGAGGTGGGCGAGCAGTACTTC. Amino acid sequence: CASSYSGEVGEQYF.

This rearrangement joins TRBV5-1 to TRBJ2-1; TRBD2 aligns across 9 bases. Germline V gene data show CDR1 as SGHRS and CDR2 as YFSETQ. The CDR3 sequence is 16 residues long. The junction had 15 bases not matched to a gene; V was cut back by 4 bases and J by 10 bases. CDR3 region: CASSLPPASGNGEQFF. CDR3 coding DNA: TGCGCCAGCAGCCTCCCTCCGGCTAGCGGGAACGGGGAGCAGTTCTTC.

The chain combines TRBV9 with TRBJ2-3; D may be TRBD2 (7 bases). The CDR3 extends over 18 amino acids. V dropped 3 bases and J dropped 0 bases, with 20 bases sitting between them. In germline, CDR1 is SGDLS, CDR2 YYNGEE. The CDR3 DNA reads TGTGCCAGCAGCGGGCAAGGGGGAGCGGGGCATAGCACAGATACGCAGTATTTT. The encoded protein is CASSGQGGAGHSTDTQYF.

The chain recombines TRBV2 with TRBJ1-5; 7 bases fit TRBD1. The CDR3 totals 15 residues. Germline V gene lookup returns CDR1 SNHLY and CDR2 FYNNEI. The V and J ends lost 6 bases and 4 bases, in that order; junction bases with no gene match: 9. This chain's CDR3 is CASSLRTGTNQPQHF. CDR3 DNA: TGTGCCAGCAGCCTTCGGACAGGTACTAATCAGCCCCAGCATTTT.

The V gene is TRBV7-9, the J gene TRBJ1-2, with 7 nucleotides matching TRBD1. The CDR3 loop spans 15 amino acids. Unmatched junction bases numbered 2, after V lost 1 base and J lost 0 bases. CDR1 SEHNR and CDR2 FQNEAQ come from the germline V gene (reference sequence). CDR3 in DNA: TGTGCCAGCAGCTTAGGCCAGGGGGCTAACTATGGCTACACCTTC. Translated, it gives CASSLGQGANYGYTF.

As DNA, the CDR3 is TGTGCCAGCACCCGAACGTCGGGGGACGGCTACACCTTC. It encodes CASTRTSGDGYTF. The rearrangement joins TRBV7-9 to TRBJ1-2, with a possible D match to TRBD1 (5 bases). The CDR3 covers 13 residues. V was shortened by 7 bases and J by 8 bases, with 17 bases between the two germline ends. Germline CDR1 is SEHNR and CDR2 is FQNEAQ (reference sequence).

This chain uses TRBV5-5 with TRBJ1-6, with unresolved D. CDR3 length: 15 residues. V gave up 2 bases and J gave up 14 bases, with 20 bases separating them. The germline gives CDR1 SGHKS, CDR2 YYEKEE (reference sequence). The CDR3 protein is CASSFLLGSEWSLHF. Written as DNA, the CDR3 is TGTGCCAGCAGCTTTTTACTAGGCTCCGAGTGGTCCCTCCACTTT.

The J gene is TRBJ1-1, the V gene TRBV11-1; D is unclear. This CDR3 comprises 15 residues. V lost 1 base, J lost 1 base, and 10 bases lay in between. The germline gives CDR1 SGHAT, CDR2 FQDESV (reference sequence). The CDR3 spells CASSLDGLRNTEAFF. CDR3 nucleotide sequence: TGTGCCAGCAGCTTAGATGGACTCCGGAACACTGAAGCTTTCTTT.

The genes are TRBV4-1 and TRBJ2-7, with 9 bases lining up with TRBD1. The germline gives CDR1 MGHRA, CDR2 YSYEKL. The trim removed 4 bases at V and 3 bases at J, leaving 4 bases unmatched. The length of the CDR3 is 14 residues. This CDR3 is CASSLRDRDYEQYF. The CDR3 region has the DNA TGCGCCAGCAGCCTCCGGGACAGGGACTACGAGCAGTACTTC.

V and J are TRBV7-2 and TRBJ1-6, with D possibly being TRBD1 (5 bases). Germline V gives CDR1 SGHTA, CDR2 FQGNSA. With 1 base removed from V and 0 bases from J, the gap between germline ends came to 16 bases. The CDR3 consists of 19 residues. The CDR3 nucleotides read TGTGCCAGCAGCTTAGGCGTTGGGGGGAAGGGCTCCTATAATTCACCCCTCCACTTT. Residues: CASSLGVGGKGSYNSPLHF.

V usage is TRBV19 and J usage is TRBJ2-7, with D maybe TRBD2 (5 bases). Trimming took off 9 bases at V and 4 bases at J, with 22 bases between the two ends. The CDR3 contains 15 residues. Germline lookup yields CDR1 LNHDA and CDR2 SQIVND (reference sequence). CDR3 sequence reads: CASIYVREYDYEQYF. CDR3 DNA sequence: TGTGCCAGCATTTACGTCCGGGAATACGATTACGAGCAGTACTTC.

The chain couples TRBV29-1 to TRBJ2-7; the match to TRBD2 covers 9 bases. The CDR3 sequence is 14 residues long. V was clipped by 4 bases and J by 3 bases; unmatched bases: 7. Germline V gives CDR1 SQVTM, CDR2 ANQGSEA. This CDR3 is CSVALRLADYEQYF. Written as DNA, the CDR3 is TGCAGCGTTGCCCTCCGACTAGCGGACTACGAGCAGTACTTC.

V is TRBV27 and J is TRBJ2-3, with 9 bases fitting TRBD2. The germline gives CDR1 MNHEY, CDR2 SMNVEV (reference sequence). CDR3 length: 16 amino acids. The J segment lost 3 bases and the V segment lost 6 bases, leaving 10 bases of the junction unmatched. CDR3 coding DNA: TGTGCCAGCAGAACCTTTAGCGGGAGTAGGACAGATACGCAGTATTTT. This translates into CASRTFSGSRTDTQYF.

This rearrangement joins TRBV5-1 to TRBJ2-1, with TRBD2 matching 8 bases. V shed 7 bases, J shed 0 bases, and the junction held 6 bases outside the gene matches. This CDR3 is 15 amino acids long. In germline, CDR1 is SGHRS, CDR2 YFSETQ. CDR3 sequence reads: CASGQRGSSYNEQFF. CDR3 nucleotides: TGCGCCAGCGGGCAGCGGGGGAGCTCCTACAATGAGCAGTTCTTC.

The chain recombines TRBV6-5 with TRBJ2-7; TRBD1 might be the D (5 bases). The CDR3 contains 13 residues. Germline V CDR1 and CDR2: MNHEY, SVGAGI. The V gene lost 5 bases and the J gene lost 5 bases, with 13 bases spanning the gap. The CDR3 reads CASSETPGNEQYF. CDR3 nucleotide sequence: TGTGCCAGCAGTGAGACCCCAGGGAACGAGCAGTACTTC.

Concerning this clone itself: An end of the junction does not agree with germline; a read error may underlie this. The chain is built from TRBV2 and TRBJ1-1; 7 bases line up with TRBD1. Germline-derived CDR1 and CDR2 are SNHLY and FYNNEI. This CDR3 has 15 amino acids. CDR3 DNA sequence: TGTGCCAGTAACTGGGACAGCCACACTGAAGCTTTCTGGATCTTT. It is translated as CASNWDSHTEAFWIF.

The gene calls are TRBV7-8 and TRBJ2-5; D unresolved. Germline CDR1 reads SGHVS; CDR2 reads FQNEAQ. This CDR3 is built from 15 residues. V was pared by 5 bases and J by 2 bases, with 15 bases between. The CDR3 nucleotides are TGTGCCAGCAGCCACGTAGGTACAGAACAAGAGACCCAGTACTTC. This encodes CASSHVGTEQETQYF.

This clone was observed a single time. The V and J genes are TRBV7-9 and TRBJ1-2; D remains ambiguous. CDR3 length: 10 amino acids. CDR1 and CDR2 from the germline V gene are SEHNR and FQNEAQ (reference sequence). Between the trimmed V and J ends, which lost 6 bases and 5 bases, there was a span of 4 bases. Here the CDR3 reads CASSRYGYTF. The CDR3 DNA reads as TGTGCCAGCAGTCGTTATGGCTACACCTTC.

The CDR3 DNA is TGTGCCACCAGCTCCCGGACAGGGGATAGCAATCAGCCCCAGCATTTT. Translating gives CATSSRTGDSNQPQHF. The chain is built from TRBV15 and TRBJ1-5; the match to TRBD1 covers 9 bases. The CDR3 is made up of 16 amino acids. V gave up 5 bases and J gave up 0 bases; unmatched junction bases: 5. Germline V lookup: CDR1 LNHNV, CDR2 YYDKDF (reference sequence).

The CDR3 here is CASSFRGGDEQFF. For the CDR3, the DNA is TGCGCCAGCAGCTTTAGGGGAGGGGATGAGCAGTTCTTC. V and J are TRBV5-1 and TRBJ2-1; TRBD2 agrees at 7 bases. In germline, CDR1 is SGHRS, CDR2 YFSETQ. The CDR3 extends over 13 amino acids. Trimming cost V 2 bases and J 8 bases; bases outside gene matches: 4.

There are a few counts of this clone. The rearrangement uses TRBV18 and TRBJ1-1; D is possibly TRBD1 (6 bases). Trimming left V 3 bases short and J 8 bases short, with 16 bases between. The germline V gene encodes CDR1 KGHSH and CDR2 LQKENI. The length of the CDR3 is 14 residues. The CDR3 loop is CASSPDSQGSEAFF. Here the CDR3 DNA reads TGTGCCAGCTCACCGGACAGCCAGGGCTCAGAAGCTTTCTTT.